What follows are 30 T cell receptor beta chains derived from one specimen sequenced in a study of shared clonotypes between healthy human individuals. Method: immunoSEQ multiplex PCR; TCRdb's copy keeps in-frame clones and lacks some. Among some 350,000 clones, roughly 70% were seen once, and the ten largest hold 10%. The sample was memory CD4+ T cells sorted from blood. Noted subset: CD45RA-negative fraction. These receptors came from a man aged 25-45 years in good health.

The chain is built from TRBV4-3 and TRBJ2-5; TRBD1 or TRBD2 may be the D gene (6 bases each). The V gene lost 3 bases and the J gene lost 5 bases, with 19 bases spanning the gap. Germline CDR1 and CDR2: LGHNA and YSLEER. CDR3 length: 16 residues. The CDR3 loop is CASSHYLSGARETQYF. CDR3 coding DNA: TGCGCCAGCAGCCATTACCTGTCGGGGGCACGGGAGACCCAGTACTTC.

The chain employs TRBV5-1 and TRBJ1-1; TRBD1 might be the D (6 bases). The CDR3 has 14 amino acids. V lost 4 bases and J lost 6, with 16 bases in between. Germline CDR1 SGHRS, CDR2 YFSETQ. For the CDR3, the DNA is TGCGCCAGCAGCAGAACACAGGGACTATCTGAAGCTTTCTTT. Translating gives CASSRTQGLSEAFF. Based on the CDR3 plus reference TRBV5-1 and TRBJ1-1, the full variable domain is KAGVTQTPRYLIKTRGQQVTLSCSPISGHRSVSWYQQTPGQGLQFLFEYFSETQRNKGNFPGRFSGRQFSNSRSEMNVSTLELGDSALYLCASSRTQGLSEAFFGQGTRLTVV.

This chain joins TRBV5-6 and TRBJ1-1; D ambiguous. The germline gives CDR1 SGHDT, CDR2 YYEEEE. V dropped 1 base and J dropped 7 bases, with 5 bases sitting between them. This CDR3 has 11 amino acids. The DNA for the CDR3 is TGTGCCAGCAGCTTGTATAGTGAAGCTTTCTTT. It specifies CASSLYSEAFF.

The chain links TRBV19 to TRBJ2-3, with D possibly being TRBD1 (6 bases). The CDR3 loop spans 14 amino acids. Germline V gene sequence: CDR1 LNHDA, CDR2 SQIVND (reference sequence). V was shortened by 3 bases and J by 1 base, with 8 bases between the two germline ends. CDR3 bases: TGTGCCAGTAGTATTCAGGGGCGCACAGATACGCAGTATTTT. Translated, it gives CASSIQGRTDTQYF.

This clone was seen only once. The chain couples TRBV19 to TRBJ1-5, with unresolved D. The CDR3 is 12 amino acids. Trimming pared 1 base from V and 12 bases from J, leaving 10 bases between. Per germline, CDR1 LNHDA and CDR2 SQIVND (reference sequence). CDR3 sequence (DNA): TGTGCCAGTAGTATAGCGGGCAGGAACCAGCATTTT. Translation: CASSIAGRNQHF.

This clone has more than one count but fewer than ten. V and J are TRBV5-4 and TRBJ1-2, with D perhaps matching TRBD1 (5 bases). Germline assignment: CDR1 SGHNT and CDR2 YYREEE (reference sequence). V was clipped by 4 bases and J by 4 bases, with 14 bases between them. This CDR3 is 14 amino acids long. CDR3 amino acids: CASSLRDDPYGYTF. CDR3 bases: TGTGCCAGCAGCCTAAGGGACGACCCCTATGGCTACACCTTC. The variable domain in full, with the rest retrieved from reference TRBV5-4 and TRBJ1-2, is ETGVTQSPTHLIKTRGQQVTLRCSSQSGHNTVSWYQQALGQGPQFIFQYYREEENGRGNFPPRFSGLQFPNYSSELNVNALELDDSALYLCASSLRDDPYGYTFGSGTRLTVV.

The rearrangement links TRBV6-5 to TRBJ1-1; D is possibly TRBD1 (6 bases). Trimming took off 6 bases at V and 4 bases at J, with 18 bases between the two ends. CDR3 length equals 15 residues. Looked up from germline, CDR1 is MNHEY and CDR2 is SVGAGI. The CDR3 DNA is TGTGCCAGCAGGGGATCGACAGGAGGTGCCACTGAAGCTTTCTTT. Protein: CASRGSTGGATEAFF.

This clone has just a few counts. V gene TRBV28 combines with J gene TRBJ2-7; TRBD2 agrees at 8 bases. V lost 3 bases to trimming and J lost 1 base; unmatched junction nucleotides: 5. Germline CDR1 reads MDHEN; CDR2 reads SYDVKM. The CDR3 contains 15 residues. The DNA for the CDR3 is TGTGCCAGCAGTTTCCGGACTAGCAGATCCTACGAGCAGTACTTC. Amino acid sequence: CASSFRTSRSYEQYF.

In its sample, this clone was seen a few times. The chain combines TRBV19 with TRBJ2-4, with TRBD1 matching 7 bases. J was trimmed by 0 bases and V by 5 bases; bases with no gene match: 4. The CDR3 is 15 residues long. Germline CDR1 reads LNHDA; CDR2 reads SQIVND (reference sequence). CDR3 nucleotides: TGTGCCAGTAGTGAACAGGGGCTAGCCAAAAACATTCAGTACTTC. It encodes CASSEQGLAKNIQYF.

The CDR3 DNA sequence: TGTGCCAGCAGCGAAAGGAGGGTAGCGGAGTTCTTC. Amino acids: CASSERRVAEFF. The chain uses TRBV7-2 and TRBJ2-1, with D perhaps matching TRBD2 (6 bases). Germline V CDR1 and CDR2: SGHTA, FQGNSA. The CDR3 runs to 12 residues. The V end lost 5 bases, the J end lost 14 bases, and 16 bases lay between the germline ends.

The CDR3 loop reads CAWGGTHQETQYF. In nucleotides, the CDR3 is TGTGCCTGGGGCGGGACACACCAAGAGACCCAGTACTTC. The chain carries TRBV30 and TRBJ2-5; possibly TRBD1 or TRBD2 for D (6 bases each). Trimming took 5 bases from V and 0 from J, leaving 10 bases between them. This CDR3 has 13 residues. CDR1 GTSNPN and CDR2 SVGIG come from the germline V gene (reference sequence). Complete variable domain (other parts from reference TRBV30 and TRBJ2-5): SQTIHQWPATLVQPVGSPLSLECTVEGTSNPNLYWYRQAAGRGLQLLFYSVGIGQISSEVPQNLSASRPQDRQFILSSKKLLLSDSGFYLCAWGGTHQETQYFGPGTRLLVL.

This chain joins TRBV4-2 and TRBJ2-7, with a weak D call TRBD2 (6 bases). CDR3 length equals 16 residues. Germline loops: CDR1 LGHNA, CDR2 YNFKEQ. V was trimmed by 4 bases and J by 6 bases, leaving 22 bases between them. CDR3 sequence (DNA): TGTGCCAGCAGCCGGCAAGGGACTTCTGGAGGGAGCGAGCAGTACTTC. Encoded protein: CASSRQGTSGGSEQYF.

The gene calls are TRBV6-1 and TRBJ2-5; no clear D gene. The ends were cut back, 1 base at V and 4 bases at J, with 7 bases in the middle. This CDR3 has 13 amino acids. Germline CDR1 is MNHNS and CDR2 is SASEGT. CDR3 coding DNA: TGTGCCAGCAGTGAAGGTTCCCGAGAGACCCAGTACTTC. Translation: CASSEGSRETQYF.

V and J are TRBV7-9 and TRBJ1-3, with 8 bases fitting TRBD1. This CDR3 region has 16 residues. Germline values: CDR1 SEHNR, CDR2 FQNEAQ (reference sequence). Trimming cost V 5 bases and J 0 bases; bases outside gene matches: 6. This CDR3 reads CASSPRTGSSGNTIYF. DNA of the CDR3: TGTGCCAGCAGCCCAAGGACAGGGAGCTCTGGAAACACCATATATTTT.

This clone occurred a few times. V is TRBV4-1 and J is TRBJ1-2; D remains ambiguous. Germline-derived CDR1 and CDR2 are MGHRA and YSYEKL. The CDR3 is 14 amino acids. V was cut by 1 base and J by 6 bases, with 12 bases left in between. The CDR3 DNA reads TGCGCCAGCAGCCAAGGAAGTACTCCAGATGGCTACACCTTC. Its protein is CASSQGSTPDGYTF.

This clone was seen a few times. In DNA form, the CDR3 reads TGTGCCTGGAGTGTCGAGGGGCGCACAGATACGCAGTATTTT. Translation: CAWSVEGRTDTQYF. The chain recombines TRBV30 with TRBJ2-3; D tentatively fits TRBD1 or TRBD2 (5 bases each). In germline, CDR1 is GTSNPN, CDR2 SVGIG (reference sequence). The CDR3 contains 14 residues. Trimming removed 0 bases from V and 1 base from J, with 8 bases in between.

This clone has only one observation. This chain uses TRBV10-3 with TRBJ1-5, with D unclear. Trimming cost V 0 bases and J 9 bases, with 3 bases left between them. CDR3 length equals 11 residues. The germline CDR1 and CDR2 sequences are ENHRY and SYGVKD. Here the CDR3 DNA reads TGTGCCATCAGTGAGTCCCGGCCCCAGCATTTT. Its protein is CAISESRPQHF.

The chain carries TRBV5-1 and TRBJ1-5; D not certain. CDR1 is SGHRS, CDR2 YFSETQ, per germline. The CDR3 has 14 amino acids. V lost 4 bases and J lost 7, with 15 bases in between. The CDR3 loop reads CASSATEVGQPQHF. DNA for the CDR3: TGCGCCAGCAGCGCCACAGAGGTAGGCCAGCCCCAGCATTTT.

This clone has more than one count but fewer than ten. The rearrangement joins TRBV2 to TRBJ2-1; possible D gene TRBD1, 5 bases. The CDR3 totals 14 residues. The V and J ends lost 8 bases and 5 bases respectively, with 16 bases between them. Germline V gene sequence: CDR1 SNHLY, CDR2 FYNNEI. The CDR3 sequence is CASQGVRRDNEQFF. In DNA form, the CDR3 reads TGTGCCAGCCAAGGGGTCCGCCGAGACAATGAGCAGTTCTTC.

This chain uses TRBV20-1 with TRBJ1-2; 9 nucleotides align to TRBD1. Germline V gene lookup returns CDR1 DFQATT and CDR2 SNEGSKA (reference sequence). The CDR3 runs to 11 residues. In DNA form, the CDR3 reads TGCACCCGACAGGGGGACTATGGCTACACCTTC. This encodes CTRQGDYGYTF.

This sequence joins TRBV14 and TRBJ2-7, with 7 positions matching TRBD2. The germline V gene has CDR1 SGHDN and CDR2 FVKESK. CDR3 length: 15 residues. V lost 4 bases, J lost 6 bases, and 12 bases stayed unmatched. CDR3 DNA sequence: TGTGCCAGCAGCCCCCAAGCGGGATCAAACGGCGAGCAGTACTTC. Translation gives CASSPQAGSNGEQYF.

V usage is TRBV5-6 and J usage is TRBJ2-2; D not certain. The CDR3 totals 11 residues. The germline V and J ends were trimmed by 2 bases and 10 bases, with 6 bases remaining between them. Germline V lookup: CDR1 SGHDT, CDR2 YYEEEE. CDR3 in amino acids: CASSFIEELFF. The CDR3 DNA reads as TGTGCCAGCAGCTTTATTGAGGAGCTGTTTTTT.

The chain employs TRBV7-2 and TRBJ2-3; 7 nucleotides match TRBD2. V was pared by 7 bases and J by 1 base, with 11 bases of the junction left unmatched. Germline V gives CDR1 SGHTA, CDR2 FQGNSA. The CDR3 runs to 16 residues. The DNA for the CDR3 is TGTGCCAGCATCAGAGGGAGGGCGGGAGGCACAGATACGCAGTATTTT. This sequence encodes CASIRGRAGGTDTQYF.

In its sample, this clone was seen a few times. The chain couples TRBV7-7 to TRBJ2-5, with D possibly being TRBD1 (5 bases). The CDR3 has 14 amino acids. V lost 5 bases and J 4 bases, leaving 14 bases between the germline ends. The germline V gene has CDR1 SSHAT and CDR2 FNYEAQ (reference sequence). The CDR3 sequence is CASSPSPTGETQYF. CDR3 DNA: TGTGCCAGCAGCCCTTCCCCAACAGGAGAGACCCAGTACTTC. Filled out from reference TRBV7-7 and TRBJ2-5, the complete variable domain reads GAGVSQSPRYKVTKRGQDVTLRCDPISSHATLYWYQQALGQGPEFLTYFNYEAQPDKSGLPSDRFSAERPEGSISTLTIQRTEQRDSAMYRCASSPSPTGETQYFGPGTRLLVL.

The J gene is TRBJ2-1, the V gene TRBV12-2; the table's D call of TRBD2 was not tested on the DNA. TRBV12-2 is assigned pseudogene status. This CDR3 comprises 19 residues. The CDR3 loop is CASRFRVGSSVGSYNEQFF. In DNA, the CDR3 is TGTGCAAGTCGCTTTCGGGTAGGTTCATCCGTCGGCTCCTACAATGAGCAGTTCTTC.

This clone was counted only a few times. This chain uses TRBV7-3 with TRBJ2-2; D call uncertain. In germline, CDR1 is SGHTA, CDR2 FQGTGA. The CDR3 is 12 residues long. Trimming took 4 bases from V and 8 from J, leaving 8 bases between them. The CDR3: CASSSPKGELFF. CDR3 DNA sequence: TGTGCCAGCAGCTCTCCTAAGGGGGAGCTGTTTTTT.

This clone was seen just once. J is TRBJ2-7 and V is TRBV7-2, with D hard to call. Trimming took off 5 bases at V and 0 bases at J, with 8 bases between the two ends. CDR1 is SGHTA and CDR2 is FQGNSA in the germline V gene. The CDR3 loop spans 13 amino acids. Here the CDR3 DNA reads TGTGCCAGCAGCCCAAGAAGCTCCTACGAGCAGTACTTC. It specifies CASSPRSSYEQYF. Using reference TRBV7-2 and TRBJ2-7 for the parts outside the CDR3, the full variable domain is GAGVSQSPSNKVTEKGKDVELRCDPISGHTALYWYRQSLGQGLEFLIYFQGNSAPDKSGLPSDRFSAERTGGSVSTLTIQRTQQEDSAVYLCASSPRSSYEQYFGPGTRLTVT.

The CDR3 DNA reads TGCGCCAGCAGCTTGTTCCAGCGCAATGAGCAGTTCTTC. This translates into CASSLFQRNEQFF. J is TRBJ2-1 and V is TRBV5-1; D unclear. V was cut by 1 base and J by 6 bases, with 8 bases left in between. The CDR3 has 13 amino acids. From germline, CDR1 is SGHRS and CDR2 YFSETQ. Looking up the rest from reference TRBV5-1 and TRBJ2-1 gives the full variable domain: KAGVTQTPRYLIKTRGQQVTLSCSPISGHRSVSWYQQTPGQGLQFLFEYFSETQRNKGNFPGRFSGRQFSNSRSEMNVSTLELGDSALYLCASSLFQRNEQFFGPGTRLTVL.

The V call is TRBV11-1, the J call TRBJ2-5; 13 nucleotides match TRBD2. Looked up from germline, CDR1 is SGHAT and CDR2 is FQDESV (reference sequence). V gave up 5 bases and J gave up 4 bases; unmatched junction bases: 10. There are 17 residues in the CDR3. CDR3 protein: CASSQESRLAGGETQYF. In nucleotides, the CDR3 is TGTGCCAGCAGCCAAGAGAGTCGACTAGCGGGAGGAGAGACCCAGTACTTC.

There are many counts of this clone. V and J are TRBV5-1 and TRBJ2-5; TRBD2 matches at 9 bases. Looked up from germline, CDR1 is SGHRS and CDR2 is YFSETQ. The CDR3 sequence is 15 residues long. V trimming: 1 base; J trimming: 2 bases; junction bases outside the gene matches: 3. The CDR3 here is CASSLSSGTQETQYF. CDR3 bases: TGCGCCAGCAGCTTGTCTAGCGGGACGCAAGAGACCCAGTACTTC.